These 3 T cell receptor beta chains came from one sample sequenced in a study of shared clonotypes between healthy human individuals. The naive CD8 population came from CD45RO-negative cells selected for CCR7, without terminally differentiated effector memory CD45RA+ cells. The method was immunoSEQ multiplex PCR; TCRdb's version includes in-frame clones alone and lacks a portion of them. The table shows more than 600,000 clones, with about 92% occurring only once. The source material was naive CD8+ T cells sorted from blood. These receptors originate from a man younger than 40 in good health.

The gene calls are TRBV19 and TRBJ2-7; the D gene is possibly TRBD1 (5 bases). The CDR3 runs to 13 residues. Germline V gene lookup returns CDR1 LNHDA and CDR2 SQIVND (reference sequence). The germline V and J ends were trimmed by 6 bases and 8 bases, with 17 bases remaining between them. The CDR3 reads CASSSQELYKQYF. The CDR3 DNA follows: TGTGCCAGTAGCTCACAGGAGCTATATAAGCAGTACTTC.

The CDR3 protein is CSGKTGQAYNEQFF. CDR3 sequence (DNA): TGCAGTGGGAAGACGGGACAGGCCTACAATGAGCAGTTCTTC. J is TRBJ2-1 and V is TRBV29-1; 8 bases are a match to TRBD1. There are 14 residues in the CDR3. Germline-derived CDR1 and CDR2 are SQVTM and ANQGSEA.

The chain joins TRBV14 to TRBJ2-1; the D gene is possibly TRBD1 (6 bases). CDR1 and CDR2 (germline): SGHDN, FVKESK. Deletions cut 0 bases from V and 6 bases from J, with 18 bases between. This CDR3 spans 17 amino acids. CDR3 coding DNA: TGTGCCAGCAGCCAAGATGGCCCTACAGGGTTCGGCAATGAGCAGTTCTTC. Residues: CASSQDGPTGFGNEQFF.